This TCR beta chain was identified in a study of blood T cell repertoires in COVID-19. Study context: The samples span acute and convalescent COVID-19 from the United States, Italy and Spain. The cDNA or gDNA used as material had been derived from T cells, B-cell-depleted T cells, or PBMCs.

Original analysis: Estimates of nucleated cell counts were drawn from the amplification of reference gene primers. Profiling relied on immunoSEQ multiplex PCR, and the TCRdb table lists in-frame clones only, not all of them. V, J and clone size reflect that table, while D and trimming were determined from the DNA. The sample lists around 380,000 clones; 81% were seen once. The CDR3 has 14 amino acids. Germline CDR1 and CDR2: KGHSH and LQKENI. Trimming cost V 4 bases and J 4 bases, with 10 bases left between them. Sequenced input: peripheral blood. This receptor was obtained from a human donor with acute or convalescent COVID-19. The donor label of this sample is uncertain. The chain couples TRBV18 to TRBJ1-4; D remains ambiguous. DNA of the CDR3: TGTGCCAGCTCACGTCGGTCCCGTAATGAAAAACTGTTTTTT. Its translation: CASSRRSRNEKLFF.